This entry lists 13 T cell receptor beta chains sequenced from one sample in a study of T cells in Graves' hyperthyroidism and ophthalmopathy. RNA transcripts gave rise to amplified TCR beta CDR3 regions. First-round RT-PCR targeting the TCR CDR3 was performed with the HTBI primer set. One entry per CDR3 protein results from TCRdb running MiXCR on the multiplex PCR reads. The data show about 360,000 distinct CDR3 sequences, about 18% seen once. Sample: blood. The receptors originated from a woman in her late teens or twenties with Graves' hyperthyroidism.

This clonotype has at least ten counts. V is TRBV7-2 and J is TRBJ1-3; no clear D gene. The CDR3 consists of 15 residues. V shed 5 bases and J shed 0 bases, with 11 bases lying between them. Germline loops: CDR1 SGHTA, CDR2 FQGNSA. The CDR3 DNA reads as TGTGCCAGCAGCCCCTACAGTAGCTCTGGAAACACCATATATTTT. Protein: CASSPYSSSGNTIYF.

V is TRBV3-1 and J is TRBJ1-3; maybe TRBD1 (5 bases). Looked up from germline, CDR1 is LGHDT and CDR2 is YNNKEL (reference sequence). V lost 2 bases, J lost 0 bases, and 8 bases lay in between. This CDR3 is built from 15 residues. The CDR3 bases are TGTGCCAGCAGCCAATGGGACGGCTCTGGAAACACCATATATTTT. Amino acids: CASSQWDGSGNTIYF.

There are many counts of this clonotype. V and J are TRBV12-3 or TRBV12-4 and TRBJ1-5; D is unresolved. The ends were cut back, 2 bases at V and 2 bases at J, with 10 bases in the middle. The CDR3 length is 15 residues. The CDR3 region has the DNA TGTGCCAGCAGTTTATTCGGGTTGGGCAATCAGCCCCAGCATTTT. This gives the protein CASSLFGLGNQPQHF.

This clonotype occurred many times. The CDR3 region has the DNA TGCGCCAGCAGCTTGAAGGGCGGACAGGGATCCCACGAGCAGTACTTC. Translating it yields CASSLKGGQGSHEQYF. The J gene is TRBJ2-7, the V gene TRBV5-1, with TRBD1 matching 8 bases. V was pared by 1 base and J by 5 bases, with 11 bases of the junction left unmatched. Germline lookup yields CDR1 SGHRS and CDR2 YFSETQ. The CDR3 runs to 16 residues.

This clonotype was found many times. The J gene is TRBJ2-7, the V gene TRBV6-1; D might be TRBD1 (6 bases). The CDR3 has 13 amino acids. Germline values: CDR1 MNHNS, CDR2 SASEGT. V lost 11 bases to trimming and J lost 0 bases, with 14 bases between them. Here the CDR3 reads CAVLDSVSYEQYF. In nucleotides, the CDR3 is TGTGCCGTCCTGGACAGCGTCTCCTACGAGCAGTACTTC.

The chain couples TRBV30 to TRBJ2-6, with a weak D call TRBD2 (6 bases). The V gene's germline CDR1 is GTSNPN and CDR2 SVGIG (reference sequence). Trimming stripped 2 bases from V and 0 bases from J, with 11 bases between. This CDR3 has 16 amino acids. CDR3 nucleotides: TGTGCCTGGAGTTTGGGACTGTACTCTGGGGCCAACGTCCTGACTTTC. This encodes CAWSLGLYSGANVLTF.

Ten or more counts support this clonotype. The V gene is TRBV12-3 or TRBV12-4, the J gene TRBJ1-5; unclear D gene. V was trimmed by 3 bases and J by 9 bases, leaving 6 bases between them. The length of the CDR3 is 11 residues. The CDR3 nucleotides are TGTGCCAGCAGTTTCCAAGGGCCCCAGCATTTT. It encodes CASSFQGPQHF.

This clonotype was counted many times. This chain links TRBV11-2 with TRBJ2-7, with 7 bases that match TRBD1. The CDR3 extends over 14 amino acids. The germline gives CDR1 SGHAT, CDR2 FQNNGV. Trimming cost V 2 bases and J 1 base; bases outside gene matches: 2. CDR3 protein: CASSLTGVSYEQYF. The DNA of the CDR3 is TGTGCCAGCAGCTTAACAGGGGTTTCCTACGAGCAGTACTTC.

The sample holds many counts of this clonotype. The gene calls are TRBV7-8 and TRBJ2-5, with D unresolved. Germline-derived CDR1 and CDR2 are SGHVS and FQNEAQ. The CDR3 is 13 residues long. V was cut by 5 bases and J by 4 bases, with 11 bases left in between. CDR3: CASSPARTETQYF. CDR3 DNA sequence: TGTGCCAGCAGCCCCGCCCGGACAGAGACCCAGTACTTC. Filled out from reference TRBV7-8 and TRBJ2-5, the complete variable domain reads GAGVSQSPRYKVAKRGQDVALRCDPISGHVSLFWYQQALGQGPEFLTYFQNEAQLDKSGLPSDRFFAERPEGSVSTLKIQRTQQEDSAVYLCASSPARTETQYFGPGTRLLVL.

This clonotype was seen many times. The chain is built from TRBV6-1 and TRBJ1-1; TRBD1 aligns across 10 bases. CDR1 is MNHNS and CDR2 is SASEGT in the germline V gene. CDR3 length: 12 residues. Trimming removed 5 bases from V and 11 bases from J; junction bases left unmatched: 5. This CDR3 is CASSREGQGAFF. The CDR3 coding sequence is TGTGCCAGCAGTCGAGAGGGACAGGGGGCTTTCTTT.

This clonotype was picked up many times. This chain connects TRBV20-1 to TRBJ1-1; D not certain. The germline V and J ends were trimmed by 0 bases and 1 base, with 15 bases remaining between them. The CDR3 is 16 amino acids. The germline CDR1 and CDR2 sequences are DFQATT and SNEGSKA (reference sequence). The CDR3 spells CSARDRRVGWNTEAFF. In nucleotides, the CDR3 is TGCAGTGCTAGAGATAGGAGGGTTGGGTGGAACACTGAAGCTTTCTTT.

This clonotype was recorded many times. This chain joins TRBV6-5 and TRBJ2-4; D gene ambiguous. Trimming removed 0 bases from V and 1 base from J, with 10 bases in between. There are 16 residues in the CDR3. CDR1 is MNHEY and CDR2 is SVGAGI in the germline V gene. The CDR3 coding sequence is TGTGCCAGCAGTTACTCCGGCTTCGGGGCCAAAAACATTCAGTACTTC. Protein sequence: CASSYSGFGAKNIQYF.

Ten or more counts support this clonotype. J is TRBJ2-5 and V is TRBV11-2, with 8 bases lining up with TRBD2. The J segment lost 7 bases and the V segment lost 2 bases, leaving 15 bases of the junction unmatched. Germline CDR1 reads SGHAT; CDR2 reads FQNNGV. This CDR3 has 17 residues. CDR3 coding DNA: TGTGCCAGCAGCTTAACCTGGATAGCGGGGCTTCCGGGGACCCAGTACTTC. Translation: CASSLTWIAGLPGTQYF.